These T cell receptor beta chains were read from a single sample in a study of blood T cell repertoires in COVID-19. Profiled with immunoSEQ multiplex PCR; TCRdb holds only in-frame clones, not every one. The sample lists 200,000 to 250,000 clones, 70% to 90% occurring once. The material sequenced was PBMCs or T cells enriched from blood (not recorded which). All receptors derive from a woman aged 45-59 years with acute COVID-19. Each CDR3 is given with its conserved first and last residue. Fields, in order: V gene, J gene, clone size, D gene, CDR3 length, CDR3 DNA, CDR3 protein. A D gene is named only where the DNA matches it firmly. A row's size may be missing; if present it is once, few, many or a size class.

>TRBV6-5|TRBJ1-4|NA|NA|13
TGTGCCAGCAGTCCGACGGGTAATGAAAAACTGTTTTTT
CASSPTGNEKLFF
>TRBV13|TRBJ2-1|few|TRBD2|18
TGTGCCAGCAGCCCGGAGGGGACTAGCGTTAGCTCCTACAATGAGCAGTTCTTC
CASSPEGTSVSSYNEQFF
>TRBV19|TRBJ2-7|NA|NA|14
TGTGCCAGTAGTATGGGAGTCAGCTCCTACGAGCAGTACTTC
CASSMGVSSYEQYF
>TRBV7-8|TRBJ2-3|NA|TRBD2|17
TGTGCCAGCAGCTTTTTGCTAGCGGGAGGGGATAGAGATACGCAGTATTTT
CASSFLLAGGDRDTQYF
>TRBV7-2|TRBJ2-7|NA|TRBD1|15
TGTGCCAGCAGCTTACACGGGACAGGGGGCGGGGAGCAGTACTTC
CASSLHGTGGGEQYF
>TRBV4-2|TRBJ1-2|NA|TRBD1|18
TGTGCCAGCAGCCAAGTCGTGACAGGGGCAGAGAGTAACTATGGCTACACCTTC
CASSQVVTGAESNYGYTF
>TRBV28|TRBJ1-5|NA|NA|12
TGTGCCAGCAGTTCCGGGAGTCAGCCCCAGCATTTT
CASSSGSQPQHF
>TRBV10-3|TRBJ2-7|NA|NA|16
TGTGCCATCAGTTCAGGGCCAGGGGACCTCTCCTACGAGCAGTACTTC
CAISSGPGDLSYEQYF
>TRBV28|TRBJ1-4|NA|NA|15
TGTGCCAGCAGTTCAGACAGGCTCTTAAATGAAAAACTGTTTTTT
CASSSDRLLNEKLFF
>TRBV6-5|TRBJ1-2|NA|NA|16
TGTGCCAGCAGTTACTCCCCGACAGCCTATTACTATGGCTACACCTTC
CASSYSPTAYYYGYTF
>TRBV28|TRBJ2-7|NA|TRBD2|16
TGTGCCAGCAGTTCCCCGACTAGCGGGTCGACCTACGAGCAGTACTTC
CASSSPTSGSTYEQYF
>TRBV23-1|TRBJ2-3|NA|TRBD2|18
TGCGCCAGCAGTCGGACTAGCGGGAGGGCCATAGGCACAGATACGCAGTATTTT
CASSRTSGRAIGTDTQYF
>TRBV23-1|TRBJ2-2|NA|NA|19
TGCGCCAGCAGTCAATCGGCTTATGACAGGTCAAAAGACACCGGGGAGCTGTTTTTT
CASSQSAYDRSKDTGELFF
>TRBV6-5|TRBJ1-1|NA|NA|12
TGTGCCAGCAGTTACGGGGAGGGGGAAGCTTTCTTT
CASSYGEGEAFF
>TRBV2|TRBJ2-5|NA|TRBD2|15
TGTGCCAGCAGAGGGCCCGGGACTAACCAAGAGACCCAGTACTTC
CASRGPGTNQETQYF
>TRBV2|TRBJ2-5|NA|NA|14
TGTGCCAGCAGTAGAGACACAACACAAGAGACCCAGTACTTC
CASSRDTTQETQYF
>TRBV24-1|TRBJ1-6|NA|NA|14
TGTGCCACCAGTGACGGACACACTAATTCACCCCTCCACTTT
CATSDGHTNSPLHF